Given below is one T cell receptor (beta chain) in context. This specimen comes from a study of blood T cell repertoires in COVID-19. Study at large: COVID-19 samples, acute and convalescent, were from the United States, Italy and Spain.

The germline CDR1 and CDR2 sequences are SGHRS and YFSETQ. The length of the CDR3 is 13 residues. Losses at the gene ends were 2 bases for V and 5 bases for J; bases not matched to a gene: 1. The assay was immunoSEQ multiplex PCR, and TCRdb's table has in-frame clones only and misses some. This table holds about 59,000 clones, 80% to 95% found once. The sample consisted of peripheral blood. The clonotype comes from an older man with acute or convalescent COVID-19. The chain has TRBV5-1 and TRBJ2-3, with TRBD1 matching over 8 bases. CDR3 nucleotide sequence: TGCGCCAGCAGCTTCACAGGGGGAGATACGCAGTATTTT. Translated: CASSFTGGDTQYF.